This TCR beta chain appears in the sequencing data of a study of blood T cell repertoires in COVID-19. About the study: PBMCs, B-cell-depleted T cells, or T cells were the source of the cDNA or gDNA that made up the material.

How the authors handled the data: Amplified reference gene primers provided the basis for estimating nucleated cell counts. Assay used: immunoSEQ multiplex PCR; TCRdb lists only in-frame clones, some missing. The V and J calls and clone size come from that table; D and trimming were worked out from the DNA. This sample has about 280,000 clones, with roughly 80% found just once. Allocation to cohorts depended on clinical history reported by the participants. Within 2 weeks of study entry, exposed participants had contacted a PCR-confirmed or clinician-diagnosed COVID-19 case. This CDR3 contains 12 residues. V was cut by 6 bases and J by 4 bases, with 9 bases left in between. This clone was seen a handful of times.

The receptor comes from a man aged 35 to 55 who had been exposed to COVID-19. This chain links TRBV12-3 or TRBV12-4 with TRBJ1-2; D possibly corresponds to TRBD1 (5 bases). Sequencing was performed on PBMCs or T cells enriched from blood (not recorded which). In DNA, the CDR3 is TGTGCCAGCAGCTCGGACATCTATGGCTACACCTTC. This codes for CASSSDIYGYTF.